The following is a TCR beta chain sequence with its context. Its antigen remains undetermined. One base away there is no much larger clone; base qualities are not given. The source of the sample is a study of long-term antiretroviral therapy in people with HIV (dated by TCRdb to 2021 to 2024). Regarding the research as a whole: Collection of the earliest samples took place about a decade ahead of the 2015 WHO recommendation for immediate ART, at a time when ART was typically delayed until CD4 counts fell. A retrospective serial study tested whether ART initiation and durable HIV suppression were associated with changes in peripheral blood TRB repertoire composition and diversity. A total of roughly 200 cryopreserved PBMC samples came from 25 to 30 adults with confirmed HIV infection and were collected serially over a mean of approximately six years (range 1-12). Of the 25 to 30 participants with HIV, ten to eleven were female. No cross-contamination during QIAcube processing was seen in test extractions of a monoclonal T-cell line run alongside 25 to 35 polyclonal samples.

The immunoSEQ hsTCRB v3.0 assay was used at survey level resolution for TRB variable region sequencing. The target sequencing depth for TRB was roughly 35,000-50,000 T-cell genomes per sample. Pooled TRB libraries were sequenced on an Illumina MiSeq with a v3 150-cycle kit. The authors' pipeline ran thus. Analysis of repertoires was carried out in R inside a reproducible Nextflow workflow spanning QC, data transformation and analysis. LymphoSeq2, an R package for AIRR-Seq data exploration, was used to implement custom analyses. A few samples that produced fewer than 5000 total TRB sequences were removed, so 150 to 200 HIV repertoires were analyzed. Of the roughly 190 retained HIV repertoires, roughly 61 were collected before and roughly 130 after ART initiation. Repertoires were downsampled to 5000 TRB nucleotide sequences, with summary statistics averaged over 100 downsampling iterations. Only TRB sequences with CDR3 regions of at least seven amino acids were retained for analysis. A Shannon entropy-derived clonality score and the Gini coefficient were used to measure diversity. In repertoire networks, the top 5000 CDR3 amino acid sequences were linked whenever an edit distance of one separated two sequences. For TRB CDR3 amino acid sequences, GLIPH2 was used to predict antigen specificity groups and MHC restriction. To flag known CMV, EBV, HIV or tissue antigen associations, CDR3 amino acid sequences were matched against VDJdb and McPAS-TCR. Pre-ART, post-ART and control groups were compared with Wilcoxon signed-rank tests and Holm-Bonferroni correction. In its TCRdb copy, this immuneACCESS table keeps in-frame sequences only and misses some clones. Where compared with another copy, unresolved V genes explain less than half of these, and the others have no known cause. The DNA was the basis for D and trimming; V, J and clone size are from that table. This sample is represented by roughly 20,000 clones; 65% to 85% of them were singletons. The top ten clones comprise 7.2% of the sample.

The germline V and J ends show losses of 3 bases and 5 bases respectively, and no gene match explains 13 bases of the junction. The CDR3 starts with the cysteine, ends with the phenylalanine, and has 15 residues. Only the CDR3 region is kept as DNA, spanning 45 bases read in frame from base 1. CDR1 SQVTM and CDR2 ANQGSEA are derived from the germline V gene. To be included, a participant needed at least one PBMC sample from before ART initiation plus at least two post-ART samples. All participants with HIV were treated in the United States of America. Before DNA extraction, cryopreserved samples of about 1-11 million PBMC were thawed and then washed. At the time of the earliest PBMC sample for each participant with HIV, ages ranged from roughly 23 to 60 years. PBMC samples were contributed by each participant from 1-4 timepoints before ART initiation and 2-8 timepoints after ART initiation, with a median of 7 samples. For every participant, serial HIV viral load, CD4+ T-cell count, ART history and demographic data were obtained. Genomic DNA was extracted from unsorted PBMC with a Qiagen kit on a QIAcube, processed in batches of 12 samples.

On the study overall, not on this receptor specifically: Narrower CDR3 length ranges were observed in HIV repertoires than in controls, and an antigen-experienced repertoire with only a slight naive shift after ART was suggested by the network structure. Since PBMC availability was limited, sequencing covered only the TCR beta chain, with no alpha chain pairing. Starting ART was linked to a significant rise in TRB diversity, yet even after long-term ART the diversity remained significantly lower than in transplant donor controls. The samples were dated from about 2004 to 2017, and the ART regimens that were used may be less effective than current ART regimens. Expanded TRB clones identified before ART initiation dominated the repertoire at all time points, although this dominance fluctuated and declined in many PLHIV after ART. No data were available on ART adherence, viral resistance or therapy changes, limiting inferences about post-ART repertoire changes. Because cell numbers in pre-ART samples were limited, unsorted PBMC were profiled instead of sorted CD4+ and CD8+ T cells.

The chain is encoded by TRBV29-1 joined to TRBJ2-7; the central 7 bases match TRBD1. The source is a young man with HIV. The material was unsorted PBMCs, obtained 1.5 years after starting antiretroviral therapy. The DNA reads TGCAGCGTTGAGAAGAAGGGCAGGGGGTTCCACGAGCAGTACTTC. Its translation is CSVEKKGRGFHEQYF.